These 16 T cell receptor beta chains were sequenced from one sample in a study of CD8+ T cells in alopecia areata. RNA extraction was followed by reverse transcription into cDNA, which acted as the sequencing template. Generated by immunoSEQ multiplex PCR, the TCRdb table keeps only in-frame clones and is missing some. The sample has 250,000 to 300,000 clones; about 62% are singletons. The treatment here: oral pan-JAK inhibitor, 5-10 mg twice daily. Sequences were derived from CD4+ T cells sorted from blood, sampled at week 24, from a patient treated with tofacitinib. The receptors here all came from a human donor with alopecia areata.

This rearrangement joins TRBV7-9 to TRBJ2-3; perhaps TRBD1 as D (5 bases). Trimming took 5 bases from V and 0 from J, leaving 12 bases between them. CDR1 and CDR2 from the germline V gene are SEHNR and FQNEAQ (reference sequence). The CDR3 loop spans 15 amino acids. CDR3 region: CASSVRAGSTDTQYF. CDR3 DNA: TGTGCCAGCAGCGTTCGGGCAGGGAGCACAGATACGCAGTATTTT.

The chain's CDR3 is CASSLQGTENIQYF. As DNA, the CDR3 is TGTGCCAGCAGCTTACAGGGTACCGAAAACATTCAGTACTTC. The rearrangement links TRBV5-4 to TRBJ2-4, with D possibly TRBD1 on 6 matching bases. This CDR3 contains 14 residues. V lost 2 bases and J 5 bases, leaving 11 bases between the germline ends. Germline V gives CDR1 SGHNT, CDR2 YYREEE (reference sequence).

This clone was seen more than once but under ten times. The J gene is TRBJ2-7, the V gene TRBV4-3; D possibly matches TRBD1 or TRBD2 (5 bases each). Germline V gene lookup returns CDR1 LGHNA and CDR2 YSLEER. This CDR3 is 15 amino acids long. The V end lost 1 base, the J end lost 2 bases, and 12 bases lay between the germline ends. The CDR3 nucleotides are TGCGCCAGCAGCCAAGTTATAGAGGGGCCCTACGAGCAGTACTTC. Translating gives CASSQVIEGPYEQYF.

The V gene is TRBV27, the J gene TRBJ2-6; D is unclear. V was pared by 4 bases and J by 0 bases, with 19 bases between. Germline V lookup: CDR1 MNHEY, CDR2 SMNVEV (reference sequence). This CDR3 has 19 residues. The CDR3, as DNA: TGTGCCAGCAGTTACATCACCGGGTCATTAAGCTCTGGGGCCAACGTCCTGACTTTC. It encodes CASSYITGSLSSGANVLTF.

The genes are TRBV7-9 and TRBJ2-5, with D unresolved. V was cut by 1 base and J by 7 bases, with 10 bases left in between. The CDR3 covers 13 residues. Per germline, CDR1 SEHNR and CDR2 FQNEAQ (reference sequence). The CDR3 DNA reads TGTGCCAGCAGCTTAGAGTTTGTTGGGACCCAGTACTTC. Translating it yields CASSLEFVGTQYF. Full variable domain (outside the CDR3, taken from reference TRBV7-9 and TRBJ2-5): DTGVSQNPRHKITKRGQNVTFRCDPISEHNRLYWYRQTLGQGPEFLTYFQNEAQLEKSRLLSDRFSAERPKGSFSTLEIQRTEQGDSAMYLCASSLEFVGTQYFGPGTRLLVL.

The sample holds a few counts of this clone. The chain recombines TRBV4-3 with TRBJ1-2, with D possibly matching TRBD1 (5 bases). The length of the CDR3 is 12 residues. Trimming took off 0 bases at V and 8 bases at J, with 7 bases between the two ends. Germline V CDR1 and CDR2: LGHNA, YSLEER. CDR3 in DNA: TGCGCCAGCAGCCAAGAAGGGGACGGCTACACCTTC. Amino acid sequence: CASSQEGDGYTF.

The gene calls are TRBV2 and TRBJ1-1; D is uncertain. This CDR3 is 13 amino acids long. Germline CDR1 SNHLY, CDR2 FYNNEI. V lost 7 bases and J lost 3, with 12 bases in between. CDR3 coding DNA: TGTGCCAGCAACAGTAAAGAGGACACTGAAGCTTTCTTT. Protein sequence: CASNSKEDTEAFF. The full variable domain, with the rest looked up from reference TRBV2 and TRBJ1-1, is EPEVTQTPSHQVTQMGQEVILRCVPISNHLYFYWYRQILGQKVEFLVSFYNNEISEKSEIFDDQFSVERPDGSNFTLKIRSTKLEDSAMYFCASNSKEDTEAFFGQGTRLTVV.

This chain connects TRBV9 to TRBJ1-2; tentative D call: TRBD1 (6 bases). V lost 1 base and J 1 base, leaving 11 bases between the germline ends. The germline V gene has CDR1 SGDLS and CDR2 YYNGEE. This CDR3 comprises 15 residues. The CDR3 sequence: CASSVSPQGNYGYTF. DNA for the CDR3: TGTGCCAGCAGCGTATCGCCACAGGGTAACTATGGCTACACCTTC.

This clone was seen once. The chain joins TRBV10-3 to TRBJ1-6, with no clear D. The germline CDR1 and CDR2 sequences are ENHRY and SYGVKD. The CDR3 spans 14 residues. Trimming cost V 10 bases and J 6 bases, with 16 bases left between them. Here the CDR3 DNA reads TGTGCCACCGTGCGGGATGTCAGTAATTCACCCCTCCACTTT. It yields the protein CATVRDVSNSPLHF.

The V gene is TRBV6-1, the J gene TRBJ2-7, with D possibly being TRBD1 or TRBD2 (5 bases each). The CDR3 sequence is 14 residues long. Trimming shortened V by 6 bases and J by 0 bases, and 12 bases separated the two germline ends. Germline CDR1 and CDR2: MNHNS and SASEGT. The chain's CDR3 is CASRGDSYSYEQYF. The CDR3 nucleotides are TGTGCCAGCAGGGGGGATTCCTACTCCTACGAGCAGTACTTC.

V is TRBV5-1 and J is TRBJ2-5, with D possibly being TRBD1 (5 bases). Trimming left V 4 bases short and J 4 bases short, with 14 bases between. CDR3 length: 14 residues. Germline CDR1 is SGHRS and CDR2 is YFSETQ. As DNA, the CDR3 is TGCGCCAGCAGCCCACAAGGCCAGGGAGAGACCCAGTACTTC. Protein product: CASSPQGQGETQYF.

This clone was found a few times. The CDR3 sequence is CASSLVFPSGGNEQFF. The CDR3 coding sequence is TGTGCCAGCAGCTTAGTTTTTCCTAGCGGGGGGAATGAGCAGTTCTTC. This rearrangement joins TRBV11-2 to TRBJ2-1; 11 bases agree with TRBD2. This CDR3 contains 16 residues. V dropped 1 base and J dropped 7; count of bases not matched to a gene: 6. In germline, CDR1 is SGHAT, CDR2 FQNNGV.

The gene calls are TRBV5-4 and TRBJ2-3, with TRBD2 identical over 13 bases. This CDR3 has 17 amino acids. Germline loops: CDR1 SGHNT, CDR2 YYREEE (reference sequence). The V and J ends lost 6 bases and 8 bases, in that order; junction bases with no gene match: 15. The CDR3 nucleotides read TGTGCCAGCAACCCACCACTAGCGGGGGGGTCCGGGGTTACGCAGTATTTT. Its protein is CASNPPLAGGSGVTQYF.

The rearrangement links TRBV6-5 to TRBJ2-7; a weak D match, TRBD2 (6 bases). V was trimmed by 6 bases and J by 5 bases, leaving 20 bases between them. Germline values: CDR1 MNHEY, CDR2 SVGAGI. The CDR3 length is 15 residues. CDR3 in amino acids: CASSPPRRGFNEQYF. The CDR3 bases are TGTGCCAGCAGCCCCCCGCGGAGGGGATTCAACGAGCAGTACTTC.

This chain uses TRBV19 with TRBJ2-3, with 7 positions matching TRBD2. The junction had 11 bases not matched to a gene; V was cut back by 6 bases and J by 5 bases. Per germline, CDR1 LNHDA and CDR2 SQIVND (reference sequence). The CDR3 is 15 amino acids. CDR3 protein: CASSPSGGGVDTQYF. The CDR3 nucleotides read TGTGCCAGTAGCCCTAGCGGTGGAGGTGTAGATACGCAGTATTTT. Drawing the rest from reference TRBV19 and TRBJ2-3, the complete variable domain is DGGITQSPKYLFRKEGQNVTLSCEQNLNHDAMYWYRQDPGQGLRLIYYSQIVNDFQKGDIAEGYSVSREKKESFPLTVTSAQKNPTAFYLCASSPSGGGVDTQYFGPGTRLTVL.

This rearrangement joins TRBV7-3 to TRBJ2-5; D unresolved. From germline, CDR1 is SGHTA and CDR2 FQGTGA. V dropped 5 bases and J dropped 2 bases, with 9 bases sitting between them. The CDR3 is 13 residues long. The CDR3 DNA reads TGTGCCAGCAGCCTCCATACACAAGAGACCCAGTACTTC. Translating gives CASSLHTQETQYF.